This T cell receptor (beta chain) was recovered during a study of vaccination and CD4 T cells after COVID-19. Overall study: Controls had a CEFX pool, an HIV-1 Nef pool, or no peptide added.

The Oncomine TCR Beta short-read assay generated sequence data from the DNA of cultured CD4+ T cells. MiXCR was run by TCRdb on the PCR reads, yielding one entry per CDR3 protein. The sample comprises about 15,000 distinct CDR3 sequences, around 60% of which are singletons, and 6.2% rests with the top ten. The treatment is: roughly 10-day PBMC culture with coronavirus spike peptide pools or control peptides (ViraFEST assay). This clonotype was counted once. Antigen specificity is unknown. The CDR3 loop spans 14 amino acids. Germline CDR1 is ENHRY and CDR2 is SYGVKD. V shed 2 bases, J shed 3 bases, and the junction held 2 bases outside the gene matches.

This sequence was found in a human donor who had recovered from COVID-19. Sequenced input: CD4+ T cells from blood, cultured in vitro. This rearrangement joins TRBV10-3 to TRBJ1-2; 8 bases are a match to TRBD1. CDR3 region: CAISEGQGYYGYTF. CDR3 nucleotides: TGTGCCATCAGTGAGGGACAGGGTTACTATGGCTACACCTTC.